The clone carrying this T cell receptor (beta chain) was seen only a few times. This sample was taken from a study of CD8 T cells in Susac syndrome. Germline CDR1 is SGHTA and CDR2 is FQGTGA. V lost 5 bases and J lost 2; bases outside the gene matches: 1. The CDR3 runs 13 residues. Sequencing of TCR beta was undertaken in CD8+ and CD4+ T cells derived from blood. Those who served as multiple sclerosis controls were treatment-naive patients with stable or active relapsing-remitting disease. TEMRA cells were FACS-enriched and CD8+ and CD4+ T cells negatively isolated. Random hexamers were used to reverse transcribe an amount of about 0.5 to 1 ug RNA. TCRdb passed the immunoSEQ multiplex PCR reads through MiXCR, listing each CDR3 protein once. The sample has fewer than 350,000 distinct CDR3 sequences; 70% to 90% are singletons.

The sequenced sample was CD8+ T cells from PBMCs. This receptor was obtained from a human donor with multiple sclerosis. The rearrangement links TRBV7-3 to TRBJ2-5, with TRBD2 matching 8 bases. CDR3 nucleotides: TGTGCCAGCAGCCCGGGAGGGCAAGAGACCCAGTACTTC. Translating it yields CASSPGGQETQYF.